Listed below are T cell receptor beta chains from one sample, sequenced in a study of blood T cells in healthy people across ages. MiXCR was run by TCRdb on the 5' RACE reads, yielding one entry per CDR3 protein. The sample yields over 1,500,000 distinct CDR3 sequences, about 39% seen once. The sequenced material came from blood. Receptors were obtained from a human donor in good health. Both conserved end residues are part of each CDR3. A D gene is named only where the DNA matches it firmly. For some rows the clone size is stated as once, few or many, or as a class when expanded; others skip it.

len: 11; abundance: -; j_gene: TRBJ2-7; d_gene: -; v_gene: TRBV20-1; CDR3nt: TGCAGTGCTAGAGTCATCAGGGGACAGTACTTC; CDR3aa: CSARVIRGQYF
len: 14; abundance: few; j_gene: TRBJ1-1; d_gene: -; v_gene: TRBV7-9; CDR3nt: TGTGCCAGCAGCACCTACAGGGAGGACACTGAAGCTTTCTTT; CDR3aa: CASSTYREDTEAFF
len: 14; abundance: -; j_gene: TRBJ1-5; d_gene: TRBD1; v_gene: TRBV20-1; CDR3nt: TGCAGTGCTAGAGGAGACAGGGAGGGTCAGCCCCAGCATTTT; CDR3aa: CSARGDREGQPQHF
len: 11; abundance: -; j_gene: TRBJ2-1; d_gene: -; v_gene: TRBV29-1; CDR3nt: TGCAGCGTTGTATGGCCGAATGAGCAGTTCTTC; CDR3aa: CSVVWPNEQFF
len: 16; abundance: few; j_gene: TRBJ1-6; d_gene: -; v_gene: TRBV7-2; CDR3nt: TGTGCCAGCAGCTTAGCGGCAGGGGCCCAGCATTCACCCCTCCACTTT; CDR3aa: CASSLAAGAQHSPLHF
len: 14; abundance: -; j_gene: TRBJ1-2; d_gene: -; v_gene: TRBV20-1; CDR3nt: TGCAGTGCTAGATCCGTCAGAGAAAGCTATGGCTACACCTTC; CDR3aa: CSARSVRESYGYTF
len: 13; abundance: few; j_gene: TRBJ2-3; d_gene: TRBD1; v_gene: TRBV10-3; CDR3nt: TGTGCCATCAAGGGGGCGGATACAGATACGCAGTATTTT; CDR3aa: CAIKGADTDTQYF
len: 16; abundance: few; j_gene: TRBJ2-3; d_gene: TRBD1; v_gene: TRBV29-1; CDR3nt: TGCAGCGTTGAGCAGGCACAGGGGGCAAACACAGATACGCAGTATTTT; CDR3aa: CSVEQAQGANTDTQYF
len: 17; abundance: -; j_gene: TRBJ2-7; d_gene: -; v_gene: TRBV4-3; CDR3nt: TGCGCCAGCAGCCAAGATAAGGACGCCCAAGAACCTTACGAGCAGTACTTC; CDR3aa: CASSQDKDAQEPYEQYF
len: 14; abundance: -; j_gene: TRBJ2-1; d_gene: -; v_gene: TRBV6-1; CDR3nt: TGTGCCAGCAGGGAGGCTGGGGGCCAGGATGAGCAGTTCTTC; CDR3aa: CASREAGGQDEQFF
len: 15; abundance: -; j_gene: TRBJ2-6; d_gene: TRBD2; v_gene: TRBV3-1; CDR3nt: TGTGCCAGCAGCCAAGTCCCGGGGGGTAGGGTCGTCCTGACTTTC; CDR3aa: CASSQVPGGRVVLTF
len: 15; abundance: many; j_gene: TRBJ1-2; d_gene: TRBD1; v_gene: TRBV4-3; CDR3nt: TGCGCCAGCAGCCAAGAATCAGGAACAGGGGGTGGCTACACCTTC; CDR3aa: CASSQESGTGGGYTF
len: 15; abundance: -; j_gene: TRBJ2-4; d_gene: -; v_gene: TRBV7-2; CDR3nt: TGTGCCAGCAGCTTAGACCCGAATCCCCAAAACATTCAGTACTTC; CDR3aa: CASSLDPNPQNIQYF
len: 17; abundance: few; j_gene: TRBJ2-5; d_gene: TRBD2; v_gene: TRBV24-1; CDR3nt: TGTGCCACCAGTGATTTAGGTAGCGGGGTGGAAGAAGAGACCCAGTACTTC; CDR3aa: CATSDLGSGVEEETQYF
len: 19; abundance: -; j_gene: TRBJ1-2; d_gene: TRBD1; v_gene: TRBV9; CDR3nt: TGTGCCAGCAGCGTAGGGAGCGAGGGGGACAGGAGCCCTAACTATGGCTACACCTTC; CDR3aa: CASSVGSEGDRSPNYGYTF